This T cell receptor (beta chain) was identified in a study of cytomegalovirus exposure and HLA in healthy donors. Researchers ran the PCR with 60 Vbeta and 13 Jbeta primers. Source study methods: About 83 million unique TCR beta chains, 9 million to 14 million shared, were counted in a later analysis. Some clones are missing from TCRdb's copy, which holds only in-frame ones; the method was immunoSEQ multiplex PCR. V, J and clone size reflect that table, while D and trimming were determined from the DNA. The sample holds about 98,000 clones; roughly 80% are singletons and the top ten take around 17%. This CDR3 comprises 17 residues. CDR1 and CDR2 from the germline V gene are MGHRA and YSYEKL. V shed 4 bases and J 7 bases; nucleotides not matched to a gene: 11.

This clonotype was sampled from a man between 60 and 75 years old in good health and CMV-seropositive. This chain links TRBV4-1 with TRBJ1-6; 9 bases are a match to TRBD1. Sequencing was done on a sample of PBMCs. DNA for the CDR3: TGCGCCAGCAGCCGCCTCGCCACCGGGACAGGGAATTCACCCCTCCACTTT. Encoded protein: CASSRLATGTGNSPLHF.